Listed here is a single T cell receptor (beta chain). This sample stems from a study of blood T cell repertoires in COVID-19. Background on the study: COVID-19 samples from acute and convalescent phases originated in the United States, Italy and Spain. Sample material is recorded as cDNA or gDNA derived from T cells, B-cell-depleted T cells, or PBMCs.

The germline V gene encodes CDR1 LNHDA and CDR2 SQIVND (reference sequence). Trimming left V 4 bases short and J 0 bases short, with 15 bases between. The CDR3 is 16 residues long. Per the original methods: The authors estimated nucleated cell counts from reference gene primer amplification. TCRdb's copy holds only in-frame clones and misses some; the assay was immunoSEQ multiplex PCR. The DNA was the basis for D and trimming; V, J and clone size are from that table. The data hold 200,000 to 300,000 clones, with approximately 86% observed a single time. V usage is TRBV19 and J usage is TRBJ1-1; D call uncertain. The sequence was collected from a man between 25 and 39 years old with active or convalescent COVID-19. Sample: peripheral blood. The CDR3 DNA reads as TGTGCCAGTAGTAAAGACGGTCAAGCCTTGAACACTGAAGCTTTCTTT. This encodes CASSKDGQALNTEAFF.